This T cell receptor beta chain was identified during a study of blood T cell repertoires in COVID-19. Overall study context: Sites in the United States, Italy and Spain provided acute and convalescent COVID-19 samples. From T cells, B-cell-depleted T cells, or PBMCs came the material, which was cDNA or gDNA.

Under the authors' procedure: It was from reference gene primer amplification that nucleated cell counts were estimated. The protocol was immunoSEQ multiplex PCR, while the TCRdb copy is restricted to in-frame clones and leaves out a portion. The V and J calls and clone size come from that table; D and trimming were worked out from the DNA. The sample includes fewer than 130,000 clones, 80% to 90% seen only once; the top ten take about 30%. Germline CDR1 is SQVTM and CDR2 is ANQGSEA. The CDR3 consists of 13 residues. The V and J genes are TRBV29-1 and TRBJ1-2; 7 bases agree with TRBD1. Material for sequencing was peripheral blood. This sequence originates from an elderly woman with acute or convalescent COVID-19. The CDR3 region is CAAGGTDRYGYTF. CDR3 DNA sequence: TGCGCAGCGGGCGGGACAGACCGCTATGGCTACACCTTC.